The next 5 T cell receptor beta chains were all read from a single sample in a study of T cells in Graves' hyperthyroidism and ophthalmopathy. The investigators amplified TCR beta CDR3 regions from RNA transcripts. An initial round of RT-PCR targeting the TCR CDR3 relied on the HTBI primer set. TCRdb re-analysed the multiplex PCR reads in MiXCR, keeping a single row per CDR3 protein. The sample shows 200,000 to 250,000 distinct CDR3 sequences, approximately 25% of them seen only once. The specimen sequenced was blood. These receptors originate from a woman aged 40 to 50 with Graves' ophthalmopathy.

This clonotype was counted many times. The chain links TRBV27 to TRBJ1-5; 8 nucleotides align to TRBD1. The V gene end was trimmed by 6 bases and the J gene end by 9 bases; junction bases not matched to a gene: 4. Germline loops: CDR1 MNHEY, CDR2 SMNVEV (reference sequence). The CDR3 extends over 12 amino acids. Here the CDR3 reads CASSTGGGPQHF. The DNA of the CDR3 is TGTGCCAGCAGCACAGGGGGTGGGCCCCAGCATTTT.

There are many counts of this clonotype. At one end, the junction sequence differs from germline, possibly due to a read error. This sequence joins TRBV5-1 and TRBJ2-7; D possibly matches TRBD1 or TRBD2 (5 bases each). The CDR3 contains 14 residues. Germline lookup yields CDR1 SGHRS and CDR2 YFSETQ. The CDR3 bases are TGTGCCAGCAGCCTAGCACCAGGGACCTACGAGCAGTACTTC. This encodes CASSLAPGTYEQYF.

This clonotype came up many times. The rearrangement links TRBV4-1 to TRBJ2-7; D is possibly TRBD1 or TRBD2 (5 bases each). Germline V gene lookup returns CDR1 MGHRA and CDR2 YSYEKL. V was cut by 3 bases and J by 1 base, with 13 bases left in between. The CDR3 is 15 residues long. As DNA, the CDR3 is TGCGCCAGCAGCCACGGTGTCGGGGCATCCTACGAGCAGTACTTC. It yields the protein CASSHGVGASYEQYF.

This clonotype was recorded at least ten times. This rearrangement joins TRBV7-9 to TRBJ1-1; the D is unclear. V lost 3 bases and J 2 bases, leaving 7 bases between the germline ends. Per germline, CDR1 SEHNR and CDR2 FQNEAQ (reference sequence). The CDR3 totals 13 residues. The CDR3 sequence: CASSFDINTEAFF. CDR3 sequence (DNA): TGTGCCAGCAGCTTCGACATCAACACTGAAGCTTTCTTT.

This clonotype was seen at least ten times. The CDR3 bases are TGCGCCAGCAGCCAACGACAGGGGGTAGGCAATCAGCCCCAGCATTTT. Its protein product is CASSQRQGVGNQPQHF. The genes are TRBV4-1 and TRBJ1-5; 9 positions agree with TRBD1. CDR1 is MGHRA and CDR2 is YSYEKL in the germline V gene. This CDR3 is 16 amino acids long. Losses at the gene ends were 2 bases for V and 2 bases for J; bases not matched to a gene: 4.